The T cell receptor (beta chain) under discussion was sequenced for a study of blood T cell repertoires in COVID-19. About the research overall: PBMCs, B-cell-depleted T cells, or T cells provided the cDNA or gDNA that made up the material.

Participants reported their clinical history, and cohort assignment relied on those reports. Cohort 3 recovered donors had two negative PCRs, clearance, or symptom resolution. Authors' methods: The authors estimated nucleated cell counts from reference gene primer amplification. Assay: immunoSEQ multiplex PCR; the TCRdb copy retains only in-frame clones and omits some. From that table come the V and J calls and clone size; the DNA was used to work out D and trimming. Of about 240,000 clones listed, more than 85% are singletons. The CDR3 covers 13 residues. Germline loops: CDR1 LNHDA, CDR2 SQIVND (reference sequence). Trimming shortened V by 2 bases and J by 6 bases, and 10 bases separated the two germline ends.

The sequence was collected from a woman younger than 45 who had recovered from COVID-19. Sample: PBMCs or T cells enriched from blood (not recorded which). V gene TRBV19 combines with J gene TRBJ1-2; D might be TRBD1 (6 bases). For the CDR3, the DNA is TGTGCCAGTAGTATACAAACAGGGAATGGCTACACCTTC. The encoded protein is CASSIQTGNGYTF.